The 21 T cell receptor beta chains listed next were all sequenced from one sample in a study of blood T cells in healthy people across ages. It was with a sample-barcoded 5' primer and a J-beta primer mix that a second PCR of roughly 7 to 12 cycles was run. In TCRdb, the 5' RACE reads were re-called with MiXCR into one record per CDR3 protein. The table has hundreds of thousands of distinct CDR3 sequences, around half seen once. Sequencing input: blood. The source is a man of 80 years or more in good health.

V is TRBV7-3 and J is TRBJ2-5, with TRBD1 as a possible D gene (6 bases). Germline V gives CDR1 SGHTA, CDR2 FQGTGA. The CDR3 has 15 residues. Trimming took 5 bases from V and 5 from J, leaving 18 bases between them. The CDR3 sequence is CASSPGDHGKETQYF. The DNA of the CDR3 is TGTGCCAGCAGCCCAGGGGACCACGGGAAGGAGACCCAGTACTTC.

J is TRBJ2-7 and V is TRBV6-1, with D uncertain. Germline-derived CDR1 and CDR2 are MNHNS and SASEGT. V was pared by 7 bases and J by 0 bases, with 7 bases between. There are 12 residues in the CDR3. The CDR3 DNA sequence: TGTGCCAGCAAGGTCGACTCCTACGAGCAGTACTTC. Residues: CASKVDSYEQYF.

The V call is TRBV7-3, the J call TRBJ2-3; D uncertain. Trimming pared 5 bases from V and 6 bases from J, leaving 21 bases between. Germline lookup yields CDR1 SGHTA and CDR2 FQGTGA. The CDR3 sequence is 16 residues long. The CDR3 coding sequence is TGTGCCAGCAGCCCAGACCCAGGTTCTCTCACGGATACGCAGTATTTT. Translated: CASSPDPGSLTDTQYF.

The rearrangement joins TRBV20-1 to TRBJ2-1; 8 bases agree with TRBD2. This CDR3 is 17 amino acids long. Germline CDR1 and CDR2: DFQATT and SNEGSKA (reference sequence). Trimming removed 0 bases from V and 2 bases from J; junction bases left unmatched: 9. The CDR3 sequence is CSARDPGSGSTYNEQFF. The DNA for the CDR3 is TGCAGTGCTAGAGACCCGGGGAGCGGGAGTACCTACAATGAGCAGTTCTTC.

This chain links TRBV21-1 with TRBJ2-5; the DNA was not used to check the table's D call, TRBD1. TRBV21-1 is marked as a pseudogene. The CDR3 has 16 residues. The CDR3 reads CASSFPWTGMKGTQYF. In nucleotides, the CDR3 is TGTGCCAGCAGCTTCCCTTGGACAGGAATGAAGGGGACCCAGTACTTC.

V gene TRBV9 combines with J gene TRBJ2-1; 8 bases fit TRBD1. CDR1 and CDR2 (germline): SGDLS, YYNGEE. V lost 3 bases, J lost 10 bases, and 6 bases stayed unmatched. This CDR3 contains 13 residues. The CDR3 loop is CASSGPTGVEQFF. CDR3 nucleotide sequence: TGTGCCAGCAGCGGGCCGACAGGGGTCGAGCAGTTCTTC. Supplemented by reference TRBV9 and TRBJ2-1, the full variable domain reads DSGVTQTPKHLITATGQRVTLRCSPRSGDLSVYWYQQSLDQGLQFLIQYYNGEERAKGNILERFSAQQFPDLHSELNLSSLELGDSALYFCASSGPTGVEQFFGPGTRLTVL.

This clonotype was counted between two and nine times. CDR3 loop: CASSYSMGNIQYF. The CDR3 bases are TGTGCCAGCAGTTACTCGATGGGGAACATTCAGTACTTC. V is TRBV6-5 and J is TRBJ2-4; the D is unclear. In germline, CDR1 is MNHEY, CDR2 SVGAGI. The V end lost 0 bases, the J end lost 7 bases, and 7 bases lay between the germline ends. There are 13 residues in the CDR3.

The chain uses TRBV6-4 and TRBJ2-3; the D gene is possibly TRBD2 (6 bases). This CDR3 comprises 15 residues. V dropped 2 bases and J dropped 1 base, with 10 bases sitting between them. Germline V lookup: CDR1 MRHNA, CDR2 SNTAGT. This CDR3 reads CASSDAPGGTDTQYF. In DNA, the CDR3 is TGTGCCAGCAGTGACGCCCCGGGGGGCACAGATACGCAGTATTTT.

A few counts support this clonotype. The V and J genes are TRBV3-1 and TRBJ2-4; the D gene is possibly TRBD1 (6 bases). The V end was cut by 3 bases, the J end by 1 base, with 10 bases between. This CDR3 is built from 15 residues. Looked up from germline, CDR1 is LGHDT and CDR2 is YNNKEL (reference sequence). CDR3: CASSHRGTAKNIQYF. As DNA, the CDR3 is TGTGCCAGCAGCCACAGGGGAACGGCCAAAAACATTCAGTACTTC.

As for this clonotype: A read error is possible here, since a much larger clone lies one base away. The chain joins TRBV28 to TRBJ1-2; possible D gene TRBD1, 6 bases. The CDR3 has 12 residues. Germline CDR1 MDHEN, CDR2 SYDVKM. V was clipped by 5 bases and J by 8 bases, with 12 bases between them. This CDR3 reads CASSGQLNGYTF. As DNA, the CDR3 is TGTGCCAGCAGTGGACAGTTGAACGGCTACACCTTC.

V gene TRBV6-5 combines with J gene TRBJ2-7, with TRBD2 as a possible D gene (7 bases). Germline CDR1 is MNHEY and CDR2 is SVGAGI. V lost 5 bases, J lost 4 bases, and 18 bases lay in between. The CDR3 has 15 residues. The CDR3 sequence: CASSPLARGGYEQYF. The DNA for the CDR3 is TGTGCCAGCAGTCCACTAGCGAGAGGGGGATACGAGCAGTACTTC.

Only one count was recorded for this clonotype. The rearrangement links TRBV28 to TRBJ1-2, with 7 bases fitting TRBD1. The CDR3 consists of 15 residues. The germline gives CDR1 MDHEN, CDR2 SYDVKM. The V and J ends lost 2 bases and 3 bases, in that order; junction bases with no gene match: 6. The CDR3 here is CASSLGTDLYYGYTF. The CDR3 DNA reads as TGTGCCAGCAGTTTAGGGACAGACCTTTACTATGGCTACACCTTC.

This clonotype appeared a few times. This chain connects TRBV29-1 to TRBJ2-1, with D uncertain. The CDR3 runs to 14 residues. Germline V gives CDR1 SQVTM, CDR2 ANQGSEA. Trimming removed 1 base from V and 4 bases from J, with 11 bases in between. Here the CDR3 DNA reads TGCAGCGTTGAAGTTCTCTCGCAGTACAATGAGCAGTTCTTC. Residues: CSVEVLSQYNEQFF.

Only a few counts were recorded for this clonotype. The genes are TRBV12-3 or TRBV12-4 and TRBJ2-2, with 7 bases that match TRBD1. This CDR3 is 15 amino acids long. V lost 5 bases to trimming and J lost 1 base; unmatched junction nucleotides: 4. CDR3 residues: CASSRDRGNTGELFF. The CDR3 coding sequence is TGTGCCAGCAGTCGGGACAGAGGGAACACCGGGGAGCTGTTTTTT.

This clonotype appeared a few times. The chain couples TRBV4-1 to TRBJ2-2, with 8 positions matching TRBD2. This CDR3 has 15 amino acids. V dropped 1 base and J dropped 5; count of bases not matched to a gene: 3. Germline values: CDR1 MGHRA, CDR2 YSYEKL. The CDR3 loop reads CASSQAGGRTGELFF. The CDR3 DNA is TGCGCCAGCAGCCAAGCGGGAGGGCGGACCGGGGAGCTGTTTTTT.

The rearrangement uses TRBV5-6 and TRBJ2-4; a possible D gene is TRBD1 (6 bases). The V end was cut by 4 bases, the J end by 12 bases, with 14 bases between. Germline V gene sequence: CDR1 SGHDT, CDR2 YYEEEE. The CDR3 runs 12 residues. As DNA, the CDR3 is TGTGCCAGCAGCACAGGACAGATCGGTCAGTACTTC. This encodes CASSTGQIGQYF.

The chain carries TRBV5-1 and TRBJ2-7, with 12 nucleotides matching TRBD2. Germline CDR1 is SGHRS and CDR2 is YFSETQ. The CDR3 runs 19 residues. Trimming took 0 bases from V and 0 from J; bases not matched to a gene: 10. CDR3 in amino acids: CASSLEPSGRGKLSYEQYF. The CDR3 DNA follows: TGCGCCAGCAGCTTGGAGCCTAGCGGGAGGGGAAAACTCTCCTACGAGCAGTACTTC.

The J gene is TRBJ1-2, the V gene TRBV27; D is possibly TRBD1 (5 bases). CDR3 length: 12 amino acids. The germline V gene has CDR1 MNHEY and CDR2 SMNVEV (reference sequence). Trimming removed 7 bases at V and 4 bases at J, with 10 bases between. Here the CDR3 DNA reads TGTGCCAGCAACGACAGAAGCTATGGCTACACCTTC. It specifies CASNDRSYGYTF.

J is TRBJ1-5 and V is TRBV30; D is unresolved. The CDR3 is made up of 12 amino acids. V lost 1 base and J 4 bases, leaving 5 bases between the germline ends. Germline V gives CDR1 GTSNPN, CDR2 SVGIG (reference sequence). CDR3 bases: TGTGCCTGGAGTGGGGGAAATCAGCCCCAGCATTTT. This codes for CAWSGGNQPQHF. Together with reference TRBV30 and TRBJ1-5, the CDR3 gives the full variable domain: SQTIHQWPATLVQPVGSPLSLECTVEGTSNPNLYWYRQAAGRGLQLLFYSVGIGQISSEVPQNLSASRPQDRQFILSSKKLLLSDSGFYLCAWSGGNQPQHFGDGTRLSIL.

The chain employs TRBV20-1 and TRBJ1-4, with unresolved D. From germline, CDR1 is DFQATT and CDR2 SNEGSKA (reference sequence). There are 15 residues in the CDR3. Trimming removed 0 bases from V and 3 bases from J, with 11 bases in between. CDR3 DNA sequence: TGCAGTGCTAGAGATTCAGGAGTAGCTAATGAAAAACTGTTTTTT. It yields the protein CSARDSGVANEKLFF.

For this clonotype: This may arise from a read error, as a much more abundant clone is one base away. This chain connects TRBV5-1 to TRBJ2-1, with TRBD2 matching 11 bases. This CDR3 is built from 15 residues. CDR1 and CDR2 from the germline V gene are SGHRS and YFSETQ. Trimming at V came to 10 bases and at J to 9 bases, leaving 15 bases not matched to a gene. This CDR3 is CAGGTSGSPYSEQFF. The CDR3 DNA reads TGCGCCGGTGGTACTAGCGGGAGCCCGTATTCTGAGCAGTTCTTC.